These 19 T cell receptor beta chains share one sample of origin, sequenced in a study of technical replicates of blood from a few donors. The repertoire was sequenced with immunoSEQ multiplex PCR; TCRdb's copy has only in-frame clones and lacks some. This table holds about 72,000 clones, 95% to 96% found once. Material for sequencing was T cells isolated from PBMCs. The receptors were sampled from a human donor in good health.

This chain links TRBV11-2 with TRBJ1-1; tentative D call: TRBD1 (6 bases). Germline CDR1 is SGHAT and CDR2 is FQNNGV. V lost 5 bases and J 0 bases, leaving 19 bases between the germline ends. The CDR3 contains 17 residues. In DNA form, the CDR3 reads TGTGCCAGCAGCAATACCAGGGGAAGAGGGTTGAACACTGAAGCTTTCTTT. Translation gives CASSNTRGRGLNTEAFF.

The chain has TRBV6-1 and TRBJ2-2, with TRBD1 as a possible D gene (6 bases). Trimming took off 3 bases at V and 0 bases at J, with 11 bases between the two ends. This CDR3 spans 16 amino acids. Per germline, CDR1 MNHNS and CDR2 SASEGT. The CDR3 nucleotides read TGTGCCAGCAGTGACAGGGGAACCGCGAACACCGGGGAGCTGTTTTTT. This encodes CASSDRGTANTGELFF.

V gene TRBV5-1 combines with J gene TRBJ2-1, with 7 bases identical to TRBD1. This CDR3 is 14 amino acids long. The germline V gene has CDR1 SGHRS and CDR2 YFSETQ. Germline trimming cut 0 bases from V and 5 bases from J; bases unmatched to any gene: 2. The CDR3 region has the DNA TGCGCCAGCAGCTTGGGGGACAGCAACAATGAGCAGTTCTTC. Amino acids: CASSLGDSNNEQFF.

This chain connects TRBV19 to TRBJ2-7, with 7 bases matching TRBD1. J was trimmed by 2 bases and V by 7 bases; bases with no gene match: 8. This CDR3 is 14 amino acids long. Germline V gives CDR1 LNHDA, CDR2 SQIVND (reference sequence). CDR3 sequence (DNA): TGTGCCAGTACCCCTGGGACAGAAACCTACGAGCAGTACTTC. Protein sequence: CASTPGTETYEQYF.

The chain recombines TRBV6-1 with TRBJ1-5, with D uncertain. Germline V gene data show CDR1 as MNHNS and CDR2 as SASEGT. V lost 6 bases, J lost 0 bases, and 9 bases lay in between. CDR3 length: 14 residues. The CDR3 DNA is TGTGCCAGCAGAGAGTTCTATAGCAATCAGCCCCAGCATTTT. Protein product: CASREFYSNQPQHF.

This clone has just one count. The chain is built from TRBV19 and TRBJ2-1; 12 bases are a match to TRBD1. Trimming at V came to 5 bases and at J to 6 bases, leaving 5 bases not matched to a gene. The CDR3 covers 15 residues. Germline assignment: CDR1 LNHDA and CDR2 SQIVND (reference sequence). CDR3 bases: TGTGCCAGTAGTCTAGGGACAGGGGGCCTCAATGAGCAGTTCTTC. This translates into CASSLGTGGLNEQFF. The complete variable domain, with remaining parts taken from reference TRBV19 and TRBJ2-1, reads DGGITQSPKYLFRKEGQNVTLSCEQNLNHDAMYWYRQDPGQGLRLIYYSQIVNDFQKGDIAEGYSVSREKKESFPLTVTSAQKNPTAFYLCASSLGTGGLNEQFFGPGTRLTVL.

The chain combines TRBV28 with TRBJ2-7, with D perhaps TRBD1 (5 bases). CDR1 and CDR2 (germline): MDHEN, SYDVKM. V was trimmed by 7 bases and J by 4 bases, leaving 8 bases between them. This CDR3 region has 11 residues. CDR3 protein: CASTDKYEQYF. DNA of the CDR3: TGTGCCAGCACGGACAAATACGAGCAGTACTTC.

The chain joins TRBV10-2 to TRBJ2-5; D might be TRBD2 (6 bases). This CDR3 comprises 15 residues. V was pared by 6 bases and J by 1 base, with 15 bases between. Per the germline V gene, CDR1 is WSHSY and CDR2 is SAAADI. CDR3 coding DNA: TGCGCCAGCAGAGGCCGGGACTCCTCCCAAGAGACCCAGTACTTC. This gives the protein CASRGRDSSQETQYF.

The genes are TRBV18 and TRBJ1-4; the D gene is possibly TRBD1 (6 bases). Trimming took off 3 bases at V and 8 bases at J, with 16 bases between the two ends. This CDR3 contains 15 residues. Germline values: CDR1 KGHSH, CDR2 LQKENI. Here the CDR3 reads CASSPYGTSREKLFF. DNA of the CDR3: TGTGCCAGCTCACCTTACGGGACAAGCCGGGAAAAACTGTTTTTT.

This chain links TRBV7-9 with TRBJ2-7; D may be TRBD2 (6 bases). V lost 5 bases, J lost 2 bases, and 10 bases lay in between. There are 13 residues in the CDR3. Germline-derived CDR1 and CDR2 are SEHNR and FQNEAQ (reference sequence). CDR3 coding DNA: TGTGCCAGCAGCCGGGACTTTGCCTACGAGCAGTACTTC. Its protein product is CASSRDFAYEQYF.

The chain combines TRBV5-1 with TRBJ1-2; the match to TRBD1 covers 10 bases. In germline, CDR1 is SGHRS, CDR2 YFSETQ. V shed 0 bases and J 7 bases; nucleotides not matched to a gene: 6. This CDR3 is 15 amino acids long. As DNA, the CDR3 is TGCGCCAGCAGCTTGGATTGGACAGGGGGTCCTGGCTACACCTTC. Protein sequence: CASSLDWTGGPGYTF.

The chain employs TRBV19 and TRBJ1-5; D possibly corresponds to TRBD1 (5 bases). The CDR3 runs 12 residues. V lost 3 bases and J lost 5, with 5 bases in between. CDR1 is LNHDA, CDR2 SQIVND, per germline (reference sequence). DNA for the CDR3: TGTGCCAGTAGTATGACAGATCAGCCCCAGCATTTT. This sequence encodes CASSMTDQPQHF.

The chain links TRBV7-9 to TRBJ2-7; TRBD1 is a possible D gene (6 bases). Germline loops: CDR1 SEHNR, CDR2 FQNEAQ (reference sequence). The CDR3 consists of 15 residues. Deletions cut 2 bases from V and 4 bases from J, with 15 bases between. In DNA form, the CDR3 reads TGTGCCAGCAGCTTAAGCCAGGGGCCCCTATACGAGCAGTACTTC. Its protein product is CASSLSQGPLYEQYF.

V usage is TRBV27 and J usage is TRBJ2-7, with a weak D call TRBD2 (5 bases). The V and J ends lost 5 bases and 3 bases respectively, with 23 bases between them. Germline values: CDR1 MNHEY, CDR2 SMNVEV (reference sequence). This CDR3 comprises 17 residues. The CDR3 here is CASSQSSRVFHYYEQYF. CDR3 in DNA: TGTGCCAGCAGTCAATCCTCGAGGGTTTTCCACTACTACGAGCAGTACTTC.

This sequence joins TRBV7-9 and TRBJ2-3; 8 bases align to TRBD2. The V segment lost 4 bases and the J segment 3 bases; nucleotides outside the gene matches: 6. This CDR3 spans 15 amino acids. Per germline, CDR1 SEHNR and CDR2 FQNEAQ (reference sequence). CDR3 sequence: CASSSREGWTDTQYF. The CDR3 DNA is TGTGCCAGCAGCTCCCGGGAGGGATGGACAGATACGCAGTATTTT.

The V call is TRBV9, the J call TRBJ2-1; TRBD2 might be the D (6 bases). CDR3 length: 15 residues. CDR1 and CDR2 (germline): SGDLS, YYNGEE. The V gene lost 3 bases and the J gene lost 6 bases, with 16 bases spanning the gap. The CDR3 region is CASSGSGLKGNEQFF. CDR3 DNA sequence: TGTGCCAGCAGCGGTAGCGGACTCAAGGGCAATGAGCAGTTCTTC.

The CDR3 nucleotides read TGTGCCATCGCGGGACAGAACACAGATACGCAGTATTTT. This encodes CAIAGQNTDTQYF. The chain links TRBV9 to TRBJ2-3, with D tentatively TRBD1 (7 bases). V was pared by 9 bases and J by 2 bases, with 13 bases between. CDR3 length: 13 amino acids. Per germline, CDR1 SGDLS and CDR2 YYNGEE.

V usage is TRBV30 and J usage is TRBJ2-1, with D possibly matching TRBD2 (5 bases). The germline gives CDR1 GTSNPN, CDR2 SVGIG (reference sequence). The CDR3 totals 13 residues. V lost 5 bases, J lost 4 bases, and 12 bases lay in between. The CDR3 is CAWGAQRYNEQFF. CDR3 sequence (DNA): TGTGCCTGGGGTGCCCAGCGGTACAATGAGCAGTTCTTC.

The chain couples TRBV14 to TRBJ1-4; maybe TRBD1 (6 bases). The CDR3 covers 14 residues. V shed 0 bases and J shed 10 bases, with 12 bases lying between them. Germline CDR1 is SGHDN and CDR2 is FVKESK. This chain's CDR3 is CASSQEWTDGKLFF. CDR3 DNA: TGTGCCAGCAGCCAAGAGTGGACAGACGGAAAACTGTTTTTT.